This T cell receptor beta chain was captured by sequencing in a study of T cell clonality in common variable immunodeficiency. Replacement immunoglobulin had been given to every CVID subject for at least one year. Concerning this clone itself: Its matching antigen is unknown.

Study results and caveats: TCRbeta clonality was increased in CVID versus healthy controls. Patient heterogeneity in the CVID cohort limited correlations between repertoire features and clinical complications. Fewer TCRbeta clones were shared among CVID subjects than controls. In common variable immunodeficiency, TCR beta chains reportedly carried fewer deletions and N-nucleotide insertions.

The table came from immunoSEQ multiplex PCR; TCRdb's copy has only in-frame clones and leaves some out. Sampling found 40,000 or so clones, none seen once. The sequencing sample was made of peripheral blood mononuclear cells. The sequence was collected from a human donor with common variable immunodeficiency.

The DNA read from the CDR3 is TGTGCCAGCAGTGAAGGTCAGGGTGGCGAGGCAGACACCGGGGAG. It codes for CASSEGQGGEADTGE. The whole CDR3 region reads CASSEGQGGEADTGELFF. The chain links TRBV2 to TRBJ2-2; tentative D call: TRBD1 (5 bases). Read sequence stops 3 residues before the CDR3 end, and the germline J gene provides the missing end. V lost 1 base to trimming and J lost 3 bases, with 18 bases between them. The CDR3 contains 18 residues. Germline lookup yields CDR1 SNHLY and CDR2 FYNNEI.